The 3 T cell receptor beta chains reported below all come from one sample, sequenced in a study of shared clonotypes between healthy human individuals. Naive CD8 cells lacked CD45RO, underwent positive selection for CCR7 and left out terminally differentiated effector memory CD45RA+ cells. Profiling relied on immunoSEQ multiplex PCR, and the TCRdb table lists in-frame clones only, not all of them. The sample shows around 2.1 million clones, approximately 94% of them seen only once. The sequenced sample consisted of naive CD8+ T cells from PBMCs. These receptors were taken from a man between 18 and 29 years old in good health. Some clones in this sample may be carry-over from other donors' samples.

The chain carries TRBV10-3 and TRBJ2-7, with D possibly TRBD2 on 5 matching bases. V was trimmed by 7 bases and J by 4 bases, leaving 17 bases between them. Per the germline V gene, CDR1 is ENHRY and CDR2 is SYGVKD. This CDR3 region has 14 residues. CDR3 in DNA: TGTGCCATCAACGACGGGGAGTCCGCTTACGAGCAGTACTTC. It translates to CAINDGESAYEQYF.

The chain employs TRBV9 and TRBJ2-7, with D possibly matching TRBD2 (5 bases). The V end was cut by 4 bases, the J end by 6 bases, with 20 bases between. The CDR3 totals 15 residues. Germline CDR1 SGDLS, CDR2 YYNGEE. This chain's CDR3 is CASSLRGLALSEQYF. DNA of the CDR3: TGTGCCAGCAGCCTTAGAGGGCTAGCATTGTCCGAGCAGTACTTC.

Remarks on this clone: Other nucleotide sequences in the sample specify the same CDR3. V usage is TRBV7-9 and J usage is TRBJ2-3; 9 nucleotides line up with TRBD2. V was clipped by 1 base and J by 6 bases; unmatched bases: 5. In germline, CDR1 is SEHNR, CDR2 FQNEAQ (reference sequence). This CDR3 is built from 15 residues. The CDR3 reads CASSLGAGGPDTQYF. CDR3 DNA sequence: TGTGCCAGCAGCTTAGGAGCGGGAGGACCCGATACGCAGTATTTT.